This T cell receptor beta chain was recorded in a study of PD-1 blockade in classical Hodgkin lymphoma. The data were produced by immunoSEQ multiplex PCR, yet TCRdb's version contains in-frame clones alone and is incomplete. Of thousands of clones in the sample, about four fifths were seen once. Relapse was seen in all patients after autologous stem cell transplantation, and brentuximab vedotin exposure was variable. The material sequenced was peripheral blood mononuclear cells (PBMCs), taken before the second cycle of nivolumab. The receptor was derived from a human donor with classical Hodgkin lymphoma.

The CDR3 reads CASSPGSGTAYTQFF. Here the CDR3 DNA reads TGTGCCAGTAGTCCCGGGAGCGGGACAGCTTATACACAGTTCTTC. The V gene is TRBV19, the J gene TRBJ2-1; D might be TRBD1 or TRBD2, each matching 7 bases. This CDR3 comprises 15 residues. The germline V and J ends were trimmed by 5 bases and 13 bases, with 24 bases remaining between them. Germline lookup yields CDR1 LNHDA and CDR2 SQIVND (reference sequence).